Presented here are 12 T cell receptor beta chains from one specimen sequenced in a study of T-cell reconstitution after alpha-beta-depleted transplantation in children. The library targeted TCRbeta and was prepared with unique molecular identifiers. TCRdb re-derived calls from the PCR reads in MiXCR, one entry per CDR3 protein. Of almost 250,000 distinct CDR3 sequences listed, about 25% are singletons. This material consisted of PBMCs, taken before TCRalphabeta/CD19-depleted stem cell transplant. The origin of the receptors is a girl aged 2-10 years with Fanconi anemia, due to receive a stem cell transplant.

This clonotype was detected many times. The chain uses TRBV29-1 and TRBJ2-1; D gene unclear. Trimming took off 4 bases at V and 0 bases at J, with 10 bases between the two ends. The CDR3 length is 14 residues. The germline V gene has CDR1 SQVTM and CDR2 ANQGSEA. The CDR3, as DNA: TGCAGCGTTGCTAGGGCAGGCTCCTACAATGAGCAGTTCTTC. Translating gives CSVARAGSYNEQFF.

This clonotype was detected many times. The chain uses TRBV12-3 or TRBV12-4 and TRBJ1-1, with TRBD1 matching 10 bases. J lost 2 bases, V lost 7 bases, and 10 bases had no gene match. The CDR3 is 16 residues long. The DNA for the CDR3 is TGTGCCAGCATGCCCATAGACAGGGGGCCTAACACTGAAGCTTTCTTT. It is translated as CASMPIDRGPNTEAFF.

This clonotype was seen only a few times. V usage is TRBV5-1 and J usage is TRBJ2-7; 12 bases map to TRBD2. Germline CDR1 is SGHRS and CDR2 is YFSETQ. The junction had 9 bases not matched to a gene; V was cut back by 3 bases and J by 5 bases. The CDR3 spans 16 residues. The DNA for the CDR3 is TGCGCCAGCAGCTATCGACTAGCGGGAGCGGTCGACGAGCAGTACTTC. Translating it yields CASSYRLAGAVDEQYF.

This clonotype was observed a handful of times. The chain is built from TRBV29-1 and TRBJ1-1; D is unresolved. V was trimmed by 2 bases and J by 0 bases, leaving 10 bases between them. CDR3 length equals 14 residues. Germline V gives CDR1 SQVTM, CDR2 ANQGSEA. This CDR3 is CSVERGRLNTEAFF. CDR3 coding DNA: TGCAGCGTTGAACGTGGCAGATTGAACACTGAAGCTTTCTTT.

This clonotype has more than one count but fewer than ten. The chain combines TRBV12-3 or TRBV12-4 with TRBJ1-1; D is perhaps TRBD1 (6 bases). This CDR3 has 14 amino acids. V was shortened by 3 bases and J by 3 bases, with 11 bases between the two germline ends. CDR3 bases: TGTGCCAGCAGTTTTCTGGGGGCGGACACTGAAGCTTTCTTT. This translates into CASSFLGADTEAFF.

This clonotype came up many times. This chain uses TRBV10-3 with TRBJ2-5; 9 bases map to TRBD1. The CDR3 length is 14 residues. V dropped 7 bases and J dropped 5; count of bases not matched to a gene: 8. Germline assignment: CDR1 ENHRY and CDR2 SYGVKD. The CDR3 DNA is TGTGCCATCAAGGGACAGGGAGATTGGGAGACCCAGTACTTC. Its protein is CAIKGQGDWETQYF.

CDR3 in amino acids: CASSPGRLPYEQYF. The CDR3 nucleotides read TGTGCCAGCAGCCCGGGACGTTTGCCCTACGAGCAGTACTTC. The chain links TRBV28 to TRBJ2-7; the D call may be TRBD1 or TRBD2 (5 bases each). V was clipped by 6 bases and J by 2 bases, with 14 bases between them. CDR3 length: 14 amino acids. The germline CDR1 and CDR2 sequences are MDHEN and SYDVKM.

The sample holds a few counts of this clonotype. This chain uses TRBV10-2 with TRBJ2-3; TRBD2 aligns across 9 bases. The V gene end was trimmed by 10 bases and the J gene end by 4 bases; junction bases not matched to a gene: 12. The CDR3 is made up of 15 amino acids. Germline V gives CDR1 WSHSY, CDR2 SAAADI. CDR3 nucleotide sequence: TGCGCCACCCAGGGGGGCGCGGGAGGGGCAGATACGCAGTATTTT. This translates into CATQGGAGGADTQYF.

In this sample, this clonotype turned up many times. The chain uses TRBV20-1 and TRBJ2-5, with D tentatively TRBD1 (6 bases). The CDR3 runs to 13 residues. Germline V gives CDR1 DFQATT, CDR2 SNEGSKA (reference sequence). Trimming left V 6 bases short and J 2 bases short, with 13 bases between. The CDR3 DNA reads TGCAGTGCCATAAGAGGGACACAAGAGACCCAGTACTTC. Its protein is CSAIRGTQETQYF.

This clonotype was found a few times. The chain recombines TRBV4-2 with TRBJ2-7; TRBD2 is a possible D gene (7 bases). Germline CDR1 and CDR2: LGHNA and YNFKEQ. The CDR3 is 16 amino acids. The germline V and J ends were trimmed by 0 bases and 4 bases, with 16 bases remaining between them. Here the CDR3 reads CASSQDYGGPQYEQYF. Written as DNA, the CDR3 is TGTGCCAGCAGCCAAGATTACGGGGGGCCTCAGTACGAGCAGTACTTC.

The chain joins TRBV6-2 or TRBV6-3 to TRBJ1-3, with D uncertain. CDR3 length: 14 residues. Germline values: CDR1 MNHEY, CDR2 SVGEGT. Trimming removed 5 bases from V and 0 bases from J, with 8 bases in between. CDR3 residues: CASSPGPSGNTIYF. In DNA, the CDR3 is TGTGCCAGCAGTCCCGGACCCTCTGGAAACACCATATATTTT.

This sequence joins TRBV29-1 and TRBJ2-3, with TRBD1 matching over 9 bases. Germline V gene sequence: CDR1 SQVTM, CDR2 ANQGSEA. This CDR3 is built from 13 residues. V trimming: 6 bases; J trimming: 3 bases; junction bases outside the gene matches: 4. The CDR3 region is CSVRDRVTDTQYF. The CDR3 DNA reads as TGCAGCGTCCGGGACAGGGTAACAGATACGCAGTATTTT.